Below are 11 T cell receptor beta chains sequenced from a single sample in a study of CD4+ T cells in melanoma. Generated by immunoSEQ multiplex PCR, the TCRdb table keeps only in-frame clones and is missing some. The repertoire holds roughly 120,000 clones, with about 90% as singletons. Sequenced input: peripheral blood. The receptors stem from a human donor with melanoma.

The chain links TRBV19 to TRBJ2-5, with 12 bases fitting TRBD1. CDR1 and CDR2 (germline): LNHDA, SQIVND (reference sequence). With 6 bases clipped from V and 4 bases from J, the junction kept 9 bases outside the gene matches. The CDR3 spans 16 residues. The CDR3 nucleotides read TGTGCCAGTAGCCATCAGGGGACAGGGGGCGGAGAGACCCAGTACTTC. This codes for CASSHQGTGGGETQYF.

CDR3: CASSLALAGEQYF. The DNA of the CDR3 is TGTGCCAGCAGCTTAGCACTAGCGGGTGAGCAGTACTTC. V gene TRBV7-2 combines with J gene TRBJ2-7, with 9 bases lining up with TRBD2. After removal of 0 bases from V and 7 bases from J, the junction contained 1 base not matched to a gene. This CDR3 comprises 13 residues. CDR1 SGHTA and CDR2 FQGNSA come from the germline V gene.

The rearrangement uses TRBV27 and TRBJ2-7; D gene ambiguous. Germline V gene data show CDR1 as MNHEY and CDR2 as SMNVEV (reference sequence). The V and J ends lost 0 bases and 0 bases respectively, with 6 bases between them. The CDR3 is 14 amino acids. The chain's CDR3 is CASSLSLSSYEQYF. The CDR3 bases are TGTGCCAGCAGTTTATCTCTCAGCTCCTACGAGCAGTACTTC.

The chain employs TRBV5-4 and TRBJ2-1; a weak D match, TRBD2 (6 bases). Germline CDR1 reads SGHNT; CDR2 reads YYREEE (reference sequence). Trimming took 7 bases from V and 6 from J, leaving 14 bases between them. The CDR3 loop spans 13 amino acids. CDR3: CASDNVTSNEQFF. For the CDR3, the DNA is TGTGCCAGCGACAACGTGACTAGCAATGAGCAGTTCTTC.

Concerning this clone itself: At one end the junction does not follow the germline gene, possibly because of a read error. The J gene is TRBJ1-1, the V gene TRBV6-1; D not resolved. This CDR3 has 13 residues. Germline CDR1 MNHNS, CDR2 SASEGT. The CDR3 is CASIKTRNAEAFF. The CDR3 DNA is TGTGCCAGCATCAAAACCCGGAACGCTGAAGCTTTCTTT.

The rearrangement joins TRBV18 to TRBJ1-1; no clear D gene. Germline V CDR1 and CDR2: KGHSH, LQKENI. This CDR3 has 14 residues. V was shortened by 3 bases and J by 2 bases, with 10 bases between the two germline ends. CDR3 protein: CASSPGSFNTEAFF. CDR3 bases: TGTGCCAGCTCACCGGGGTCCTTTAACACTGAAGCTTTCTTT.

The V gene is TRBV5-4, the J gene TRBJ2-3; 12 positions match TRBD2. This CDR3 contains 16 residues. In germline, CDR1 is SGHNT, CDR2 YYREEE (reference sequence). V gave up 4 bases and J gave up 2 bases; unmatched junction bases: 5. The CDR3 reads CASSLRLAGVTDTQYF. Written as DNA, the CDR3 is TGTGCCAGCAGCCTCCGACTAGCGGGGGTCACAGATACGCAGTATTTT.

The chain has TRBV2 and TRBJ2-7, with 9 bases lining up with TRBD2. Trimming removed 10 bases from V and 4 bases from J; junction bases left unmatched: 8. Germline V gene sequence: CDR1 SNHLY, CDR2 FYNNEI. The CDR3 has 13 residues. This CDR3 reads CATGFAGGYEQYF. The CDR3 coding sequence is TGTGCCACCGGATTTGCGGGGGGGTACGAGCAGTACTTC.

The genes are TRBV10-3 and TRBJ2-7, with 7 bases aligning to TRBD1. This CDR3 contains 11 residues. Per the germline V gene, CDR1 is ENHRY and CDR2 is SYGVKD. The V segment lost 5 bases and the J segment 5 bases; nucleotides outside the gene matches: 0. The CDR3 is CAISTGDEQYF. CDR3 nucleotides: TGTGCCATCAGTACAGGGGACGAGCAGTACTTC.

This clone was counted once. The chain has TRBV7-6 and TRBJ1-6; possibly TRBD1 for D (5 bases). CDR3 length: 15 residues. The germline V and J ends were trimmed by 2 bases and 1 base, with 6 bases remaining between them. CDR1 is SGHVS and CDR2 is FNYEAQ in the germline V gene. CDR3 DNA sequence: TGTGCCAGCAGCTTACAGGGATCCTATAATTCACCCCTCCACTTT. This gives the protein CASSLQGSYNSPLHF.

The chain uses TRBV28 and TRBJ1-5; TRBD1 might be the D (5 bases). Trimming shortened V by 4 bases and J by 4 bases, and 20 bases separated the two germline ends. The CDR3 length is 17 residues. Germline values: CDR1 MDHEN, CDR2 SYDVKM. CDR3 coding DNA: TGTGCCAGCAGTTCCCAGACGGCAGGGCCGGGTAATCAGCCCCAGCATTTT. The encoded protein is CASSSQTAGPGNQPQHF.